This entry concerns a single T cell receptor beta chain. Its target is unknown. The data were obtained in a study of shared clonotypes between healthy human individuals. General study results and limits: The study generally estimated greater richness for naive than memory subsets.

Clones were sequenced by immunoSEQ multiplex PCR, and TCRdb holds only the in-frame ones, with some missing. The table shows 2,500,000 or so clones, with over 85% occurring only once. There are 13 residues in the CDR3. The germline gives CDR1 MNHEY, CDR2 SVGAGI. V gave up 4 bases and J gave up 7 bases, with 13 bases separating them. Sequencing input: naive CD4+ T cells from PBMCs. Subset reported: CD45RA+ positively selected. This TCR was sampled from a man between 18 and 35 years old in good health. Some clones in this sample may be carry-over from other donors' samples. This chain joins TRBV6-5 and TRBJ1-2; D remains ambiguous. CDR3 in amino acids: CASSSSQGGGYTF. The CDR3 DNA reads TGTGCCAGCAGTTCCTCCCAAGGTGGTGGCTACACCTTC.